These 14 T cell receptor beta chains share one sample of origin, sequenced in a study of post-analysis software for immune sequencing data. General observations from the study: Five or six TRBV segments, TRBV5-6, TRBV5-1 and TRBV20-1 among them, were found more frequent in patients than controls.

No antigen has been assigned to these receptors. The library was made from cDNA and included unique molecular identifiers. TCRdb passed the PCR reads through MiXCR, listing each CDR3 protein once. The repertoire holds 600,000 to 700,000 distinct CDR3 sequences, with about 60% as singletons. Material for sequencing was blood. These receptors came from a girl aged 2-10 years with multiple sclerosis.

A few counts support this clonotype. The rearrangement joins TRBV11-2 to TRBJ2-5, with D possibly being TRBD1 (5 bases). V shed 2 bases and J shed 1 base, with 8 bases lying between them. The CDR3 runs to 14 residues. Germline V gene lookup returns CDR1 SGHAT and CDR2 FQNNGV. In nucleotides, the CDR3 is TGTGCCAGCAGCTTAAGACAGACCCAAGAGACCCAGTACTTC. Its protein product is CASSLRQTQETQYF.

This clonotype has just a few counts. V gene TRBV4-3 combines with J gene TRBJ2-3; TRBD2 matches 7 bases. This CDR3 comprises 18 residues. V gave up 1 base and J gave up 0 bases; unmatched junction bases: 10. CDR1 is LGHNA and CDR2 is YSLEER in the germline V gene. The CDR3 loop is CASSQGTLRRGSTDTQYF. The CDR3 region has the DNA TGCGCCAGCAGCCAAGGGACGTTGCGGCGGGGGAGCACAGATACGCAGTATTTT.

The rearrangement uses TRBV7-2 and TRBJ2-1; 12 nucleotides align to TRBD2. Germline CDR1 reads SGHTA; CDR2 reads FQGNSA. Trimming took 6 bases from V and 0 from J; bases not matched to a gene: 3. CDR3 length: 16 residues. CDR3 nucleotides: TGTGCCAGCAGTAGGACTAGCGGGGACTCCTACAATGAGCAGTTCTTC. Its protein product is CASSRTSGDSYNEQFF.

The chain links TRBV7-8 to TRBJ1-2; 7 bases align to TRBD1. The CDR3 spans 18 residues. Trimming at V came to 5 bases and at J to 4 bases, leaving 19 bases not matched to a gene. The germline V gene has CDR1 SGHVS and CDR2 FQNEAQ. CDR3 nucleotides: TGTGCCAGCAGCCCTTGGGGGACAGCAACAACTAAGGGCTATGGCTACACCTTC. Translated: CASSPWGTATTKGYGYTF.

The chain has TRBV18 and TRBJ2-1; D is undetermined. Deletions cut 0 bases from V and 10 bases from J, with 10 bases between. The CDR3 loop spans 13 amino acids. Germline V CDR1 and CDR2: KGHSH, LQKENI. CDR3 nucleotide sequence: TGTGCCAGCTCACCACCAATAAACGGCGAGCAGTTCTTC. Its translation: CASSPPINGEQFF. The full variable domain, in which reference TRBV18 and TRBJ2-1 provide the parts outside the CDR3, is NAGVMQNPRHLVRRRGQEARLRCSPMKGHSHVYWYRQLPEEGLKFMVYLQKENIIDESGMPKERFSAEFPKEGPSILRIQQVVRGDSAAYFCASSPPINGEQFFGPGTRLTVL.

V and J are TRBV20-1 and TRBJ1-2, with TRBD1 matching over 8 bases. J gave up 8 bases and V 5 bases, and 13 bases lay outside the gene matches. CDR3 length equals 14 residues. Germline V CDR1 and CDR2: DFQATT, SNEGSKA (reference sequence). The CDR3 DNA reads TGCAGTGCTCAACGTGGACAGGGAGACGGAGGCTACACCTTC. Protein: CSAQRGQGDGGYTF.

V and J are TRBV15 and TRBJ2-4, with 8 bases lining up with TRBD2. V was clipped by 2 bases and J by 3 bases; unmatched bases: 0. The CDR3 covers 14 residues. Germline V gives CDR1 LNHNV, CDR2 YYDKDF (reference sequence). As DNA, the CDR3 is TGTGCCACCAGCAGAAGCGGGGGCAAAAACATTCAGTACTTC. Translated: CATSRSGGKNIQYF.

The chain uses TRBV7-9 and TRBJ2-4; D might be TRBD2 (5 bases). With 2 bases removed from V and 8 bases from J, the gap between germline ends came to 13 bases. The CDR3 extends over 14 amino acids. Germline CDR1 and CDR2: SEHNR and FQNEAQ (reference sequence). The CDR3 coding sequence is TGTGCCAGCAGCTTATCGCTCGGAGGTGACATTCAGTACTTC. It is translated as CASSLSLGGDIQYF.

A word on this clonotype: The junction shows a germline mismatch at one end, possibly a read error. CDR3 sequence (DNA): TGCAGTGCGAGAGCGGGAGGGATGGGCGAGCAGTACTTC. Its protein is CSARAGGMGEQYF. This chain joins TRBV20-1 and TRBJ2-5; TRBD2 agrees at 10 bases. TRBJ2-7 explains the end of the DNA better; the J call may be wrong. Germline V CDR1 and CDR2: DFQATT, SNEGSKA (reference sequence). The CDR3 contains 13 residues.

V usage is TRBV10-1 and J usage is TRBJ2-5; D gene uncertain. Germline loops: CDR1 WNHNN, CDR2 SYGVQD (reference sequence). The CDR3 extends over 13 amino acids. Trimming cost V 3 bases and J 0 bases, with 5 bases left between them. The CDR3 region is CASSENYQETQYF. The CDR3 DNA reads TGCGCCAGCAGTGAAAACTACCAAGAGACCCAGTACTTC.

The J gene is TRBJ2-3, the V gene TRBV5-1; D might be TRBD1 (6 bases). The CDR3 extends over 15 amino acids. V lost 2 bases, J lost 0 bases, and 10 bases lay in between. Germline V gene lookup returns CDR1 SGHRS and CDR2 YFSETQ. The CDR3 region has the DNA TGCGCCAGCAGCTTTTCGGGACATAGCACAGATACGCAGTATTTT. Encoded protein: CASSFSGHSTDTQYF.

The chain is built from TRBV6-1 and TRBJ2-3; the match to TRBD2 covers 9 bases. Germline V lookup: CDR1 MNHNS, CDR2 SASEGT. The CDR3 extends over 16 amino acids. V was clipped by 4 bases and J by 3 bases; unmatched bases: 8. CDR3 in amino acids: CASSVVSGSLTDTQYF. The CDR3, as DNA: TGTGCCAGCAGTGTTGTTAGCGGGAGTCTTACAGATACGCAGTATTTT.

This chain connects TRBV15 to TRBJ1-2, with 10 bases aligning to TRBD1. Germline V gives CDR1 LNHNV, CDR2 YYDKDF (reference sequence). The CDR3 is 17 amino acids. V was pared by 2 bases and J by 2 bases, with 8 bases of the junction left unmatched. Here the CDR3 reads CATSRYQGGQGNYGYTF. Written as DNA, the CDR3 is TGTGCCACCAGCAGATACCAAGGGGGACAGGGGAACTATGGCTACACCTTC.

This sequence joins TRBV27 and TRBJ2-5; weak D call: TRBD2 (6 bases). V lost 2 bases to trimming and J lost 5 bases, with 12 bases between them. CDR1 is MNHEY and CDR2 is SMNVEV in the germline V gene (reference sequence). The CDR3 contains 14 residues. The CDR3 loop reads CASSLMAGYETQYF. The CDR3 bases are TGTGCCAGCAGTTTAATGGCGGGGTATGAGACCCAGTACTTC.